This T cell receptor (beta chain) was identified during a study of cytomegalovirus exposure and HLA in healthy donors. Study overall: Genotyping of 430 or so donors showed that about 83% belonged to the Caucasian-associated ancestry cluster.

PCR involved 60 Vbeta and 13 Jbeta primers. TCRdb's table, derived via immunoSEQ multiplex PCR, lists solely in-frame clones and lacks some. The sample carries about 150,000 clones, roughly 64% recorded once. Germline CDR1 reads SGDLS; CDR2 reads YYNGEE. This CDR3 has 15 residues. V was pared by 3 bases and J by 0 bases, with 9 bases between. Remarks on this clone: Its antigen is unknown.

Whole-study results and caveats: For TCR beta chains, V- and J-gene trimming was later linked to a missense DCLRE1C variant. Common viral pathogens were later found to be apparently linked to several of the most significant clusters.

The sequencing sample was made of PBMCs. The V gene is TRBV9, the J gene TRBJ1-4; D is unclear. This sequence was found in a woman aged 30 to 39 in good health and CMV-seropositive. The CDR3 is CASSAQLATNEKLFF. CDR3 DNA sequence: TGTGCCAGCAGCGCTCAACTTGCAACTAATGAAAAACTGTTTTTT.